This passage covers 31 T cell receptor beta chains from one sample sequenced in a study of technical replicates of blood from four donors. The data were produced by immunoSEQ multiplex PCR, yet TCRdb's version contains in-frame clones alone and is incomplete. The sample records 74,000 or so clones, roughly 96% being singletons. Material for sequencing was T cells isolated from PBMCs. All receptors derive from a human donor in good health.

This chain links TRBV6-1 with TRBJ1-2; a weak D match, TRBD1 (6 bases). The CDR3 extends over 15 amino acids. Germline V lookup: CDR1 MNHNS, CDR2 SASEGT. Trimming removed 10 bases from V and 4 bases from J, with 22 bases in between. CDR3 sequence reads: CAIAKDRSVFYGYTF. CDR3 nucleotides: TGTGCCATTGCGAAAGACAGGTCTGTGTTCTATGGCTACACCTTC.

The chain is built from TRBV10-3 and TRBJ2-1; TRBD2 agrees at 11 bases. Looked up from germline, CDR1 is ENHRY and CDR2 is SYGVKD. CDR3 size: 16 residues. Trimming at V came to 8 bases and at J to 6 bases, leaving 12 bases not matched to a gene. The CDR3 region is CAIGRPRLAGSNEQFF. For the CDR3, the DNA is TGTGCCATCGGTCGACCCCGACTAGCGGGGTCCAATGAGCAGTTCTTC.

CDR3 nucleotide sequence: TGTGCCAGCAGCGTAGGCTACAGGGGGAGGGGGGCCAACGTCCTGACTTTC. Its protein is CASSVGYRGRGANVLTF. The chain combines TRBV9 with TRBJ2-6; 8 bases align to TRBD1. Germline CDR1 is SGDLS and CDR2 is YYNGEE. Trimming removed 0 bases from V and 4 bases from J; junction bases left unmatched: 6. CDR3 size: 17 residues.

This chain links TRBV6-1 with TRBJ1-5; 8 bases align to TRBD1. The CDR3 extends over 16 amino acids. CDR1 MNHNS and CDR2 SASEGT come from the germline V gene. V shed 4 bases and J 0 bases; nucleotides not matched to a gene: 5. The CDR3 DNA is TGTGCCAGCAGTGGGGACAGGCGGTATAGCAATCAGCCCCAGCATTTT. Its translation: CASSGDRRYSNQPQHF.

The chain uses TRBV9 and TRBJ2-2, with unresolved D. This CDR3 contains 12 residues. Germline loops: CDR1 SGDLS, CDR2 YYNGEE. The V end was cut by 4 bases, the J end by 3 bases, with 4 bases between. Here the CDR3 DNA reads TGTGCCAGCAGCTCATACACCGGGGAGCTGTTTTTT. This encodes CASSSYTGELFF.

V gene TRBV27 combines with J gene TRBJ2-1; 10 positions agree with TRBD1. This CDR3 has 19 residues. Looked up from germline, CDR1 is MNHEY and CDR2 is SMNVEV (reference sequence). J lost 4 bases, V lost 8 bases, and 20 bases had no gene match. The CDR3 bases are TGTGCCAGCCTAACCCGGGGACAGGGGTCACCGACCCCTTACAATGAGCAGTTCTTC. As protein: CASLTRGQGSPTPYNEQFF.

J is TRBJ2-7 and V is TRBV28; 7 bases match TRBD2. This CDR3 contains 15 residues. Germline lookup yields CDR1 MDHEN and CDR2 SYDVKM. V was pared by 5 bases and J by 0 bases, with 7 bases of the junction left unmatched. This chain's CDR3 is CASSPWRESSYEQYF. CDR3 DNA: TGTGCCAGCAGTCCGTGGCGGGAGAGCTCCTACGAGCAGTACTTC.

The chain has TRBV4-1 and TRBJ2-1, with 11 bases identical to TRBD2. With 0 bases clipped from V and 3 bases from J, the junction kept 4 bases outside the gene matches. CDR3 length: 17 amino acids. Germline V gene data show CDR1 as MGHRA and CDR2 as YSYEKL. The CDR3 DNA is TGCGCCAGCAGCCAAGAAGGAACTAGCGGGGGCTACAATGAGCAGTTCTTC. Its protein is CASSQEGTSGGYNEQFF.

The chain couples TRBV11-3 to TRBJ1-6; D unclear. The CDR3 loop spans 19 amino acids. Germline V gene lookup returns CDR1 SGHNT and CDR2 YENEEA. Trimming shortened V by 1 base and J by 8 bases, and 24 bases separated the two germline ends. The CDR3: CASSLGRVRSPPPHSPLHF. DNA for the CDR3: TGTGCCAGCAGCTTAGGCCGGGTTCGGAGTCCTCCTCCCCATTCACCCCTCCACTTT.

This chain links TRBV11-1 with TRBJ2-4; the match to TRBD1 covers 8 bases. With V trimmed by 1 base and J by 0 bases, 8 bases remained unmatched. Germline assignment: CDR1 SGHAT and CDR2 FQDESV (reference sequence). The CDR3 totals 18 residues. CDR3 amino acids: CASSLEGTGQLAKNIQYF. The CDR3, as DNA: TGTGCCAGCAGCTTAGAGGGGACAGGTCAACTAGCCAAAAACATTCAGTACTTC.

This clone was found once. V and J are TRBV5-1 and TRBJ2-1, with TRBD2 identical over 8 bases. The ends lost 4 bases at V and 9 bases at J; junction bases unmatched: 3. The length of the CDR3 is 12 residues. Germline V gene data show CDR1 as SGHRS and CDR2 as YFSETQ. The CDR3 spells CASSPAGVEQFF. The CDR3 DNA reads TGCGCCAGCAGCCCAGCGGGGGTTGAGCAGTTCTTC.

The V call is TRBV6-1, the J call TRBJ2-7; 7 bases fit TRBD2. This CDR3 is 12 amino acids long. Germline V lookup: CDR1 MNHNS, CDR2 SASEGT. For the CDR3, the DNA is TGTGGGGCTGGCGGGGGACTGGTGGAGCAGTACTTC. It is translated as CGAGGGLVEQYF.

The CDR3 coding sequence is TGCGCCAGCAGCCTGGACAGGGGAACCTACAATGAGCAGTTCTTC. Encoded protein: CASSLDRGTYNEQFF. This chain uses TRBV5-1 with TRBJ2-1, with 9 bases lining up with TRBD1. V trimming: 4 bases; J trimming: 2 bases; junction bases outside the gene matches: 4. The CDR3 extends over 15 amino acids. Germline V gives CDR1 SGHRS, CDR2 YFSETQ.

This chain connects TRBV30 to TRBJ2-2; TRBD1 might be the D (6 bases). Trimming pared 5 bases from V and 0 bases from J, leaving 7 bases between. The CDR3 contains 13 residues. Germline V lookup: CDR1 GTSNPN, CDR2 SVGIG (reference sequence). CDR3 DNA sequence: TGTGCCTGGCGGACAGCGAACACCGGGGAGCTGTTTTTT. It encodes CAWRTANTGELFF.

The chain links TRBV5-1 to TRBJ1-2; the match to TRBD1 covers 8 bases. The CDR3 covers 14 residues. Germline V gene sequence: CDR1 SGHRS, CDR2 YFSETQ. Losses at the gene ends were 0 bases for V and 6 bases for J; bases not matched to a gene: 4. Here the CDR3 reads CASSLGQGKDGYTF. Here the CDR3 DNA reads TGCGCCAGCAGCTTGGGACAGGGGAAGGATGGCTACACCTTC.

The chain carries TRBV18 and TRBJ1-5; TRBD1 aligns across 12 bases. With V trimmed by 4 bases and J by 6 bases, 4 bases remained unmatched. The germline V gene has CDR1 KGHSH and CDR2 LQKENI. The CDR3 sequence is 15 residues long. The CDR3 sequence: CASSQGQGAGQPQHF. CDR3 DNA: TGTGCCAGCTCACAGGGACAGGGGGCGGGTCAGCCCCAGCATTTT.

The chain couples TRBV28 to TRBJ2-3; D gene unclear. Germline CDR1 and CDR2: MDHEN and SYDVKM. Trimming removed 5 bases from V and 0 bases from J, with 24 bases in between. CDR3 length equals 19 residues. The CDR3 region is CASSTPPTDPSTSTDTQYF. The CDR3, as DNA: TGTGCCAGCAGTACCCCTCCGACGGATCCTAGTACTAGCACAGATACGCAGTATTTT.

This chain joins TRBV4-1 and TRBJ2-4; D is unresolved. Trimming shortened V by 0 bases and J by 5 bases, and 5 bases separated the two germline ends. The germline V gene encodes CDR1 MGHRA and CDR2 YSYEKL. CDR3 length: 13 amino acids. CDR3 sequence reads: CASSQDGQNIQYF. CDR3 coding DNA: TGCGCCAGCAGCCAAGATGGGCAAAACATTCAGTACTTC.

This chain connects TRBV28 to TRBJ1-4; D is undetermined. The CDR3 totals 14 residues. The germline V and J ends were trimmed by 6 bases and 8 bases, with 16 bases remaining between them. Germline values: CDR1 MDHEN, CDR2 SYDVKM. CDR3 bases: TGTGCCAGCAGCTCTTTTTCCGGGGTCGAAAAACTGTTTTTT. Translated: CASSSFSGVEKLFF. Full variable domain (missing parts from reference TRBV28 and TRBJ1-4): DVKVTQSSRYLVKRTGEKVFLECVQDMDHENMFWYRQDPGLGLRLIYFSYDVKMKEKGDIPEGYSVSREKKERFSLILESASTNQTSMYLCASSSFSGVEKLFFGSGTQLSVL.

Points on this clone: One end of the junction varies from germline; a read error may be responsible. The chain recombines TRBV13 with TRBJ1-1; D gene uncertain. Germline V lookup: CDR1 PRHDT, CDR2 FYEKMQ (reference sequence). This CDR3 is built from 14 residues. CDR3 DNA: TGTGCCAGCAGCCTAGGAACTCCGAACACTGAAGCTTTCTTT. Its protein is CASSLGTPNTEAFF. Together with reference TRBV13 and TRBJ1-1, the CDR3 gives the full variable domain: AAGVIQSPRHLIKEKRETATLKCYPIPRHDTVYWYQQGPGQDPQFLISFYEKMQSDKGSIPDRFSAQQFSDYHSELNMSSLELGDSALYFCASSLGTPNTEAFFGQGTRLTVV.

The chain joins TRBV7-6 to TRBJ2-7, with 11 bases matching TRBD2. V was clipped by 0 bases and J by 5 bases; unmatched bases: 12. The CDR3 is made up of 18 amino acids. CDR1 is SGHVS and CDR2 is FNYEAQ in the germline V gene. The CDR3 sequence: CASSLAPTLAGVYHEQYF. Here the CDR3 DNA reads TGTGCCAGCAGCTTAGCCCCGACACTAGCGGGAGTTTACCACGAGCAGTACTTC.

This chain links TRBV7-6 with TRBJ2-1; 13 bases fit TRBD2. The junction had 7 bases not matched to a gene; V was cut back by 2 bases and J by 9 bases. The CDR3 sequence is 16 residues long. CDR1 is SGHVS and CDR2 is FNYEAQ in the germline V gene. CDR3 amino acids: CASSLITLAGGGEQFF. The CDR3 nucleotides are TGTGCCAGCAGCTTAATTACACTAGCGGGGGGGGGTGAGCAGTTCTTC.

In the case of this clone: The junction does not match germline at one end; this may be a read error. This chain links TRBV29-1 with TRBJ2-1, with 13 bases fitting TRBD2. CDR1 SQVTM and CDR2 ANQGSEA come from the germline V gene. The CDR3 is made up of 17 amino acids. This CDR3 is CSVEVGTSGKYVGEQFF. The CDR3 DNA sequence: TGCAGCGTCGAAGTGGGGACTAGCGGGAAATACGTCGGTGAGCAGTTCTTC.

The V and J genes are TRBV30 and TRBJ2-5; 7 bases agree with TRBD2. V lost 4 bases and J lost 2; bases outside the gene matches: 4. The CDR3 sequence is 13 residues long. Germline CDR1 and CDR2: GTSNPN and SVGIG (reference sequence). The CDR3 DNA sequence: TGTGCCTGGACCGGTAGCGGGCAAGAGACCCAGTACTTC. As protein: CAWTGSGQETQYF.

The chain recombines TRBV6-1 with TRBJ2-7, with 8 positions matching TRBD2. Losses at the gene ends were 1 base for V and 2 bases for J; bases not matched to a gene: 4. CDR3 length: 15 residues. The germline gives CDR1 MNHNS, CDR2 SASEGT. Here the CDR3 DNA reads TGTGCCAGCAGTGAAGTGACTAGCGAAGCCTACGAGCAGTACTTC. Translated, it gives CASSEVTSEAYEQYF.

The chain carries TRBV7-9 and TRBJ2-4, with TRBD2 matching over 8 bases. After removal of 4 bases from V and 1 base from J, the junction contained 6 bases not matched to a gene. The CDR3 is 16 amino acids. CDR1 is SEHNR and CDR2 is FQNEAQ in the germline V gene (reference sequence). The CDR3 DNA reads as TGTGCCAGCAGCTCATTCGGGGGGGAGGCCAAAAACATTCAGTACTTC. As protein: CASSSFGGEAKNIQYF. The variable domain in full, with the rest retrieved from reference TRBV7-9 and TRBJ2-4, is DTGVSQNPRHKITKRGQNVTFRCDPISEHNRLYWYRQTLGQGPEFLTYFQNEAQLEKSRLLSDRFSAERPKGSFSTLEIQRTEQGDSAMYLCASSSFGGEAKNIQYFGAGTRLSVL.

This rearrangement joins TRBV2 to TRBJ2-1; 7 bases agree with TRBD2. Trimming at V came to 6 bases and at J to 8 bases, leaving 10 bases not matched to a gene. This CDR3 spans 14 amino acids. Per germline, CDR1 SNHLY and CDR2 FYNNEI. CDR3 in DNA: TGTGCCAGCAGGGAGGGACTACCGGGCCATGAGCAGTTCTTC. This translates into CASREGLPGHEQFF.

The chain joins TRBV10-2 to TRBJ2-7; TRBD1 matches at 8 bases. CDR1 and CDR2 (germline): WSHSY, SAAADI. Trimming removed 0 bases from V and 6 bases from J; junction bases left unmatched: 19. This CDR3 has 19 residues. The CDR3 DNA reads as TGCGCCAGCAGTGAGTCGACGGGGTTACAGGGGGGATTGCTCGGCGAGCAGTACTTC. It yields the protein CASSESTGLQGGLLGEQYF.

The chain joins TRBV11-2 to TRBJ2-3; 12 bases are shared with TRBD1. This CDR3 region has 19 residues. Trimming removed 6 bases from V and 1 base from J; junction bases left unmatched: 14. Germline values: CDR1 SGHAT, CDR2 FQNNGV. CDR3: CASRTGTGGPILRTDTQYF. CDR3 bases: TGTGCCAGCAGGACCGGGACAGGGGGCCCTATACTCCGCACAGATACGCAGTATTTT. Filled out from reference TRBV11-2 and TRBJ2-3, the complete variable domain reads EAGVAQSPRYKIIEKRQSVAFWCNPISGHATLYWYQQILGQGPKLLIQFQNNGVVDDSQLPKDRFSAERLKGVDSTLKIQPAKLEDSAVYLCASRTGTGGPILRTDTQYFGPGTRLTVL.

This clone was recorded only once. The CDR3 loop is CARSGGIGNTIYF. The CDR3 DNA is TGCGCCAGGTCTGGGGGGATCGGAAACACCATATATTTT. The chain uses TRBV5-1 and TRBJ1-3; D might be TRBD1 (5 bases). Germline CDR1 SGHRS, CDR2 YFSETQ. The CDR3 loop spans 13 amino acids. The V end lost 8 bases, the J end lost 4 bases, and 13 bases lay between the germline ends.

This chain links TRBV15 with TRBJ2-1, with 9 nucleotides matching TRBD2. Germline lookup yields CDR1 LNHNV and CDR2 YYDKDF (reference sequence). The CDR3 runs 16 residues. Trimming cost V 3 bases and J 4 bases; bases outside gene matches: 7. In nucleotides, the CDR3 is TGTGCCACCAGCAGGACAACTAGCGGGCCTTACAATGAGCAGTTCTTC. Its protein product is CATSRTTSGPYNEQFF.